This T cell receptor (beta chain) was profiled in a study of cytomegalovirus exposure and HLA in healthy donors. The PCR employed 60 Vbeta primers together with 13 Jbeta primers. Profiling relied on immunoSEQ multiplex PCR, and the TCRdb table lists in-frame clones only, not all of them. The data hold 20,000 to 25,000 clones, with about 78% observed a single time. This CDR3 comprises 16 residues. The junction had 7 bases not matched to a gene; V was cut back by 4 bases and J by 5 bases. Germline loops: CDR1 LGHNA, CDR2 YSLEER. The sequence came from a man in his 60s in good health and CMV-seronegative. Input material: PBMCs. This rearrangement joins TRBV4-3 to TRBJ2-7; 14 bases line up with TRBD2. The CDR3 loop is CASSPGLAGGWDEQYF. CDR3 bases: TGCGCCAGCAGCCCCGGACTAGCGGGAGGTTGGGACGAGCAGTACTTC.